This T cell receptor (beta chain) was obtained from a study of post-analysis software for immune sequencing data. General study results and limits: Five TRBV segments, including TRBV5-6, TRBV5-1 and TRBV20-1, were more frequent in patients than controls. Samples prepared in the same batch strongly co-clustered by F measure.

Details on this clonotype: Its antigen is currently unknown.

The CDR3 runs 15 residues. CDR1 and CDR2 from the germline V gene are MGHRA and YSYEKL. V was pared by 2 bases and J by 8 bases, with 18 bases between. Tagging with unique molecular identifiers was a feature of the TCR beta cDNA libraries. MiXCR was run by TCRdb on the PCR reads, yielding one entry per CDR3 protein. This table has 500,000 to 600,000 distinct CDR3 sequences, about 44% appearing once. The genes are TRBV4-1 and TRBJ1-2; TRBD1 is a possible D gene (6 bases). Material for sequencing was blood. The TCR sequence derives from a girl aged 10 to 17 with multiple sclerosis. The DNA of the CDR3 is TGCGCCAGCAGCCAACCTGGACAGACCATTGGGGGCTACACCTTC. Translated, it gives CASSQPGQTIGGYTF.